Below, 8 T cell receptor beta chains from the same sample are listed, as sequenced in a study of cytomegalovirus exposure and HLA in healthy donors. Amplification used 60 Vbeta primers and 13 Jbeta primers. Using immunoSEQ multiplex PCR, the repertoire was profiled, and TCRdb retains in-frame clones only, with some absent. The sample comprises over 110,000 clones, around three quarters of which are singletons, and about 6.8% rests with the top ten. Input material: PBMCs. The receptor set was obtained from a woman aged 40 to 49 in good health and CMV-seropositive.

This sequence joins TRBV19 and TRBJ2-1, with TRBD1 matching over 10 bases. Germline CDR1 reads LNHDA; CDR2 reads SQIVND (reference sequence). With 2 bases clipped from V and 8 bases from J, the junction kept 9 bases outside the gene matches. CDR3 length equals 16 residues. The CDR3 spells CASSITRQGAGDEQFF. CDR3 nucleotides: TGTGCCAGTAGTATAACCCGACAGGGGGCAGGCGATGAGCAGTTCTTC.

Turning to this clone: An end of the junction does not agree with germline; a read error may underlie this. J is TRBJ2-7 and V is TRBV7-9, with a tentative D call TRBD2 (6 bases). The CDR3 has 15 amino acids. Germline V gives CDR1 SEHNR, CDR2 FQNEAQ (reference sequence). CDR3 bases: TGTTCCAGCAGCTTAGCGTCTAGCGCCTCCTACGAGCAGTACTTC. It codes for CSSSLASSASYEQYF. Drawing the rest from reference TRBV7-9 and TRBJ2-7, the complete variable domain is DTGVSQNPRHKITKRGQNVTFRCDPISEHNRLYWYRQTLGQGPEFLTYFQNEAQLEKSRLLSDRFSAERPKGSFSTLEIQRTEQGDSAMYLCSSSLASSASYEQYFGPGTRLTVT.

This clone was observed a handful of times. This chain joins TRBV18 and TRBJ2-3; 12 bases line up with TRBD2. CDR1 is KGHSH, CDR2 LQKENI, per germline. V shed 0 bases and J 8 bases; nucleotides not matched to a gene: 9. The CDR3 loop spans 17 amino acids. In nucleotides, the CDR3 is TGTGCCAGCTCACCACCCACGTTACTAGCGGGAGGTGGTACGCAGTATTTT. Its translation is CASSPPTLLAGGGTQYF.

The chain combines TRBV19 with TRBJ2-1; 7 bases line up with TRBD1. Per germline, CDR1 LNHDA and CDR2 SQIVND (reference sequence). The junction had 11 bases not matched to a gene; V was cut back by 1 base and J by 11 bases. The CDR3 extends over 15 amino acids. The CDR3 protein is CASSIAAVDRPQQFF. The CDR3, as DNA: TGTGCCAGTAGTATAGCCGCCGTGGACAGGCCTCAGCAGTTCTTC.

The chain recombines TRBV7-8 with TRBJ2-5; 12 nucleotides line up with TRBD2. The CDR3 totals 19 residues. CDR1 is SGHVS and CDR2 is FQNEAQ in the germline V gene. V lost 1 base to trimming and J lost 1 base; unmatched junction nucleotides: 10. The CDR3 DNA reads as TGTGCCAGCAGCTTAGTGAGGACTAGCGGGACTAAGAGCCAAGAGACCCAGTACTTC. This encodes CASSLVRTSGTKSQETQYF.

This sequence joins TRBV10-3 and TRBJ2-5; TRBD1 agrees at 9 bases. The J call may be mistaken, given a closer DNA end match to TRBJ2-7. The germline CDR1 and CDR2 sequences are ENHRY and SYGVKD. This CDR3 contains 15 residues. The CDR3 sequence is CAISVDRGPSYEQYF. The CDR3 DNA follows: TGTGCCATCAGTGTGGACAGGGGCCCCTCCTACGAGCAGTACTTC.

This clone was recorded a few times. Other DNA sequences in the sample encode the same CDR3. The chain combines TRBV7-9 with TRBJ2-7; 8 nucleotides line up with TRBD2. Unmatched junction bases numbered 5, after V lost 1 base and J lost 0 bases. Germline CDR1 reads SEHNR; CDR2 reads FQNEAQ (reference sequence). The CDR3 contains 16 residues. The CDR3 DNA reads TGTGCCAGCAGCTTAGTACCCACTAGCGGCTCCTACGAGCAGTACTTC. This encodes CASSLVPTSGSYEQYF.

This chain uses TRBV11-1 with TRBJ2-5; weak D call: TRBD1 (6 bases). The V gene's germline CDR1 is SGHAT and CDR2 FQDESV (reference sequence). The CDR3 is 15 amino acids. V lost 6 bases and J 0 bases, leaving 14 bases between the germline ends. The CDR3, as DNA: TGTGCCAGCAGAGAGGGGGAAGAGGACCAAGAGACCCAGTACTTC. Translating it yields CASREGEEDQETQYF.